The rows below give T cell receptor beta chains drawn from one sample of a study of T cells in Graves' hyperthyroidism and ophthalmopathy. TCRdb re-analysed the multiplex PCR reads in MiXCR, keeping a single row per CDR3 protein. The repertoire includes over 550,000 distinct CDR3 sequences, roughly a sixth of them detected once, and 15% to 20% sits in the top ten. The sample consisted of blood. The receptors derive from a woman aged 18-29 years with Graves' hyperthyroidism. Each CDR3 is given with its conserved first and last residue. Fields, in order: D gene, clone size, J gene, V gene, CDR3 protein, CDR3 DNA. D genes are given only for firm matches. Clone size is shown for a subset of rows, as once, few, many or a class of expanded clone.

NA NA TRBJ1-2 TRBV28 CASNPGWGDGYTF TGTGCCAGCAACCCGGGTTGGGGGGATGGCTACACCTTC
TRBD2 few TRBJ2-7 TRBV9 CASSPSGRTYEQYF TGTGCCAGCAGCCCGAGCGGGAGGACTTACGAGCAGTACTTC
NA NA TRBJ2-5 TRBV7-2 CASSAENLSGTEYF TGTGCCAGCAGCGCAGAAAATTTATCCGGGACGGAATACTTC
NA NA TRBJ1-5 TRBV19 CASSFRTVNSNQPQHF TGTGCCAGTAGTTTCCGGACGGTGAATAGCAATCAGCCCCAGCATTTT
NA few TRBJ2-2 TRBV20-1 CSARVRPGELFF TGCAGTGCTAGAGTCAGGCCCGGGGAGCTGTTTTTT
TRBD2 NA TRBJ2-1 TRBV4-3 CASSQDGTSGRKNEQFF TGCGCCAGCAGCCAAGATGGGACTAGCGGGAGGAAAAATGAGCAGTTCTTC
NA many TRBJ2-7 TRBV28 CASSFRDRYYEQYF TGTGCCAGCAGTTTCCGGGACCGCTACTACGAGCAGTACTTC
NA NA TRBJ1-5 TRBV27 CASSHKGNQPQHF TGTGCCAGCAGTCATAAGGGCAATCAGCCCCAGCATTTT
TRBD1 many TRBJ1-2 TRBV14 CASSLLDRDDGYTF TGTGCCAGCAGCCTTCTGGACAGGGACGATGGCTACACCTTC
TRBD2 many TRBJ2-1 TRBV6-1 CATFGSAAGGFNEQFF TGTGCCACTTTCGGGAGCGCAGCGGGAGGTTTCAATGAGCAGTTCTTC
NA many TRBJ1-3 TRBV2 CASSEQGYSTIYF TGTGCCAGCAGTGAACAGGGTTACAGCACCATATATTTT
TRBD1 NA TRBJ2-7 TRBV14 CASSQSGTGADEQYF TGTGCCAGCAGCCAATCCGGGACAGGGGCCGACGAGCAGTACTTC
NA NA TRBJ1-2 TRBV5-1 CASRSGISFNGYTF TGCGCCAGCCGGTCCGGCATTAGCTTTAACGGCTACACCTTC
NA many TRBJ2-3 TRBV3-1 CASSQDWADTQYF TGTGCCAGCAGCCAAGATTGGGCAGATACGCAGTATTTT
NA NA TRBJ2-2 TRBV27 CASSQRLWAVAGELFF TGTGCCAGCAGTCAACGACTTTGGGCAGTTGCCGGGGAGCTGTTTTTT
NA NA TRBJ1-3 TRBV10-3 CAISNTGGGNTIYF TGTGCCATCAGTAATACAGGAGGTGGAAACACCATATATTTT
TRBD2 NA TRBJ2-3 TRBV6-2/TRBV6-3 CASSYSGLAGVTDTQYF TGTGCCAGCAGTTACTCTGGACTAGCGGGAGTCACAGATACGCAGTATTTT